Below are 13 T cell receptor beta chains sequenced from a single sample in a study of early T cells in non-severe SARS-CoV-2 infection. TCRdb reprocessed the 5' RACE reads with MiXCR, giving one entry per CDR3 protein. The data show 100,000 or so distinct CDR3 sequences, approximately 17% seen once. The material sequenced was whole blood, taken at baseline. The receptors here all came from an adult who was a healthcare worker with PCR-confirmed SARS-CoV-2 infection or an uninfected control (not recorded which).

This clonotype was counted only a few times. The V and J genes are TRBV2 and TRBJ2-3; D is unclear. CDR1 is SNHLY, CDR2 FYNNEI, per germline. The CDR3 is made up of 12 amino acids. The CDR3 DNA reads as TGTGCAAAACCGCTATCATCAGATACGCAGTATTTT. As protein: CAKPLSSDTQYF.

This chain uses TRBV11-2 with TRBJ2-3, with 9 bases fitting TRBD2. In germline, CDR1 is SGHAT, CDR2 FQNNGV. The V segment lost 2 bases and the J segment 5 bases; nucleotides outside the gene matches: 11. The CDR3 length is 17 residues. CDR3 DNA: TGTGCCAGCAGCTTAATCGAGCGGGAGGTTGTTTTAGATACGCAGTATTTT. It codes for CASSLIEREVVLDTQYF.

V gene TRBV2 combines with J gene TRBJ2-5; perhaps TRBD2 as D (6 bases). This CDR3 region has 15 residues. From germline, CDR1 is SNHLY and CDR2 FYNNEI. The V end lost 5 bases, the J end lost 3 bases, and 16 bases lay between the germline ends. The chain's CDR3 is CASSRAGLTKETQYF. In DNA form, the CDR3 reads TGTGCCAGCAGTAGAGCAGGACTAACAAAAGAGACCCAGTACTTC. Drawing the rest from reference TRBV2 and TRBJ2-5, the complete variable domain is EPEVTQTPSHQVTQMGQEVILRCVPISNHLYFYWYRQILGQKVEFLVSFYNNEISEKSEIFDDQFSVERPDGSNFTLKIRSTKLEDSAMYFCASSRAGLTKETQYFGPGTRLLVL.

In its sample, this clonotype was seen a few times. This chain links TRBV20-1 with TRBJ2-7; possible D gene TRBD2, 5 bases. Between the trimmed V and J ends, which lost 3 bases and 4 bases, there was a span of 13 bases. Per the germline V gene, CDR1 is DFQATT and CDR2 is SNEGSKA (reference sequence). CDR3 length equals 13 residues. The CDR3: CSASRRGGYEQYF. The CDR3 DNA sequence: TGCAGTGCTAGTCGTCGGGGTGGGTACGAGCAGTACTTC.

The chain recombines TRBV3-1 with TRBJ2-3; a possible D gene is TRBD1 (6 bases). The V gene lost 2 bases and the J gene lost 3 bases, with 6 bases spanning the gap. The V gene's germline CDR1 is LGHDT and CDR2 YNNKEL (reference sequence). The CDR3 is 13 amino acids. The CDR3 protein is CASSQRGTDTQYF. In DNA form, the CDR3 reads TGTGCCAGCAGCCAAAGGGGGACAGATACGCAGTATTTT.

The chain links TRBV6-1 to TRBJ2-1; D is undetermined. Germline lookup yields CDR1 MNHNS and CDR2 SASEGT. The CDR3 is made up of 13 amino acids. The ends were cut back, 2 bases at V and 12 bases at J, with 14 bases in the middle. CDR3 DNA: TGTGCCAGCAGTGAAATCTTTACCTGCTCGCAGTTCTTC. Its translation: CASSEIFTCSQFF.

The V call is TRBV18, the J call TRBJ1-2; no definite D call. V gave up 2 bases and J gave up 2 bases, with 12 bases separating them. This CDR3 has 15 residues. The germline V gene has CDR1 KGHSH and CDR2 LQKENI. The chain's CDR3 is CASSPTVPRNYGYTF. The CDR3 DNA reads TGTGCCAGCTCACCAACAGTGCCGCGAAACTATGGCTACACCTTC.

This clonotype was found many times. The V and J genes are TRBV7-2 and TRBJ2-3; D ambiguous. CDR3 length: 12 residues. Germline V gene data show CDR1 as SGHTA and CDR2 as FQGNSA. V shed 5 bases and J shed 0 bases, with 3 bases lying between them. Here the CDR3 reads CASSRSTDTQYF. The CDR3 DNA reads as TGTGCCAGCAGCCGTAGCACAGATACGCAGTATTTT.

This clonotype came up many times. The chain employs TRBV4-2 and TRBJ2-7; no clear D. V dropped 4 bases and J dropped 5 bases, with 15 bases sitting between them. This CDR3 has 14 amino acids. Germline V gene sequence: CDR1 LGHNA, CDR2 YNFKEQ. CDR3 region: CASSPRWAFNEQYF. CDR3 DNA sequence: TGTGCCAGCAGCCCCCGCTGGGCCTTCAACGAGCAGTACTTC.

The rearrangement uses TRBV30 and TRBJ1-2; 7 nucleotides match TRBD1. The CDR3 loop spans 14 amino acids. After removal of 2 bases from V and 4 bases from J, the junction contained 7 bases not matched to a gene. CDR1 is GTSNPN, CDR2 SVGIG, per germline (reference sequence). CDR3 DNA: TGTGCCTGGAGTATCTACCGGACAGGCTATGGCTACACCTTC. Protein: CAWSIYRTGYGYTF.

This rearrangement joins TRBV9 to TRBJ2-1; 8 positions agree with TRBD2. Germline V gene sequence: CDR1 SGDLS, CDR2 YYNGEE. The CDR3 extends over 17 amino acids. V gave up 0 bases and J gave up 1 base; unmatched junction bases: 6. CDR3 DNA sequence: TGTGCCAGCAGCGTAGGTCGTAAGCGGGAGTCCTACAATGAGCAGTTCTTC. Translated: CASSVGRKRESYNEQFF. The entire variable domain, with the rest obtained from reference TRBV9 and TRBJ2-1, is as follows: DSGVTQTPKHLITATGQRVTLRCSPRSGDLSVYWYQQSLDQGLQFLIQYYNGEERAKGNILERFSAQQFPDLHSELNLSSLELGDSALYFCASSVGRKRESYNEQFFGPGTRLTVL.

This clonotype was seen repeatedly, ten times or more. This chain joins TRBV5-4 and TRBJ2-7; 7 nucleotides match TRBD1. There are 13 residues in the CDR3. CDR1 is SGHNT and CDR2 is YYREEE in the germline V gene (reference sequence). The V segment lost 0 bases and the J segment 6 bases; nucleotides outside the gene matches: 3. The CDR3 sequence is CASSLGGGLEQYF. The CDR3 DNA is TGTGCCAGCAGCTTGGGAGGGGGCCTCGAGCAGTACTTC.

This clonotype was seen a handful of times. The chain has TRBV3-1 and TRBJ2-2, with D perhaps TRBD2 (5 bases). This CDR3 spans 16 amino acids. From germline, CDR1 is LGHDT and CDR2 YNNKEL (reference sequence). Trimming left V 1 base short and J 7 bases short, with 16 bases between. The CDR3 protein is CASSQGHLAVGGELFF. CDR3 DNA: TGTGCCAGCAGCCAAGGCCATCTAGCTGTGGGCGGGGAGCTGTTTTTT. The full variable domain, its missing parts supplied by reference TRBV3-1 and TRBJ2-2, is DTAVSQTPKYLVTQMGNDKSIKCEQNLGHDTMYWYKQDSKKFLKIMFSYNNKELIINETVPNRFSPKSPDKAHLNLHINSLELGDSAVYFCASSQGHLAVGGELFFGEGSRLTVL.